The 28 T cell receptor beta chains given below trace back to one sample, sequenced in a study of breast tumors, draining lymph nodes, adjacent tissues. TCRdb used MiXCR to reprocess the multiplex PCR reads, holding one entry per CDR3 protein. The data contain about 100,000 distinct CDR3 sequences, 21% of them seen just once; the ten biggest clones take up around 1.3%. Samples came from axillary lymph nodes draining the breast cancer. Sequencing used axillary lymph node tissue. The source of these receptors is a female donor with breast cancer. Some clones in this sample may be carry-over from other donors' samples.

This clonotype showed up many times. The V gene is TRBV2, the J gene TRBJ1-5, with D perhaps matching TRBD1 (5 bases). In germline, CDR1 is SNHLY, CDR2 FYNNEI. The CDR3 has 13 amino acids. Trimming pared 3 bases from V and 3 bases from J, leaving 6 bases between. The CDR3 is CASSEDINQPQHF. The CDR3 DNA is TGTGCCAGCAGTGAGGACATCAATCAGCCCCAGCATTTT.

This clonotype was counted many times. In DNA, the CDR3 is TGTGCCACCAGTGATTCGGGGTATGGCTACACCTTC. Translating gives CATSDSGYGYTF. The gene calls are TRBV24-1 and TRBJ1-2; no clear D. The CDR3 sequence is 12 residues long. With 2 bases removed from V and 5 bases from J, the gap between germline ends came to 5 bases. Germline CDR1 and CDR2: KGHDR and SFDVKD.

On this clonotype: A single base separates this from a much larger clone, so it may be a read error. The V gene is TRBV30, the J gene TRBJ2-3; TRBD2 agrees at 11 bases. CDR1 GTSNPN and CDR2 SVGIG come from the germline V gene (reference sequence). The CDR3 runs to 15 residues. The CDR3 region has the DNA TGTGCCTGGTCTAGCGGGGGGCCGGGGACAGATACGCGGTATTTT. Its protein is CAWSSGGPGTDTRYF.

This clonotype was detected only a few times. A much more abundant neighbour one base away suggests this may be a read error. The V call is TRBV7-3, the J call TRBJ2-1; 16 nucleotides agree with TRBD2. Germline-derived CDR1 and CDR2 are SGHTA and FQGTGA. The V and J ends lost 5 bases and 12 bases, in that order; junction bases with no gene match: 7. The CDR3 totals 15 residues. As DNA, the CDR3 is TGTGCCAGCAGCCAGATCGGGACTAGCGGGGGGGGGCAGTTCTTC. Translating it yields CASSQIGTSGGGQFF.

The sample holds many counts of this clonotype. CDR3 DNA: TGTGCCAGTAGAACCGGAGGGGTCCCCAACACAGATACGCAGTATTTT. It is translated as CASRTGGVPNTDTQYF. The rearrangement joins TRBV19 to TRBJ2-3; D may be TRBD2 (6 bases). Germline loops: CDR1 LNHDA, CDR2 SQIVND (reference sequence). V was cut by 6 bases and J by 2 bases, with 18 bases left in between. This CDR3 spans 16 amino acids.

This clonotype occurred many times. This chain uses TRBV24-1 with TRBJ1-4; 9 positions match TRBD1. With 4 bases clipped from V and 7 bases from J, the junction kept 6 bases outside the gene matches. Germline V gene sequence: CDR1 KGHDR, CDR2 SFDVKD. This CDR3 is 15 amino acids long. CDR3 DNA sequence: TGTGCCACCAGTGACCACGGGACAGGGAGTGAAAAACTGTTTTTT. It encodes CATSDHGTGSEKLFF.

Note on this clonotype: A much larger clone sits a single nucleotide away, making a read error possible. The chain links TRBV6-2 or TRBV6-3 to TRBJ2-3, with D perhaps TRBD2 (6 bases). Germline CDR1 reads MNHEY; CDR2 reads SVGEGT. The CDR3 extends over 14 amino acids. Here the CDR3 DNA reads TGTGCCAGCAGTTGGAGACTAGTAACAGATGCGCAGTATTTT. Translated, it gives CASSWRLVTDAQYF.

This chain links TRBV3-1 with TRBJ2-5; tentatively, D is TRBD2 (6 bases). The ends were cut back, 6 bases at V and 2 bases at J, with 19 bases in the middle. CDR1 and CDR2 (germline): LGHDT, YNNKEL (reference sequence). CDR3 length equals 16 residues. CDR3 nucleotides: TGTGCCAGCAGTCAAACAATGGGACTTGAACAAGAGACCCAGTACTTC. It yields the protein CASSQTMGLEQETQYF.

Ten or more counts support this clonotype. V and J are TRBV7-8 and TRBJ2-7, with TRBD1 identical over 8 bases. Germline lookup yields CDR1 SGHVS and CDR2 FQNEAQ. The V and J ends lost 5 bases and 4 bases, in that order; junction bases with no gene match: 4. This CDR3 region has 13 residues. Written as DNA, the CDR3 is TGTGCCAGCAGCCCCAGGGGGCTTTACGAGCAGTACTTC. Its translation is CASSPRGLYEQYF.

There are many counts of this clonotype. The gene calls are TRBV7-3 and TRBJ2-3; 8 bases agree with TRBD2. The V segment lost 8 bases and the J segment 8 bases; nucleotides outside the gene matches: 15. The CDR3 is 15 amino acids. Germline V lookup: CDR1 SGHTA, CDR2 FQGTGA. CDR3 amino acids: CASPKRGRARVTQYF. DNA for the CDR3: TGTGCCAGCCCGAAGCGGGGGAGGGCCCGAGTTACGCAGTATTTT.

This clonotype was found many times. V usage is TRBV10-3 and J usage is TRBJ1-2; 12 bases fit TRBD1. The V gene's germline CDR1 is ENHRY and CDR2 SYGVKD. The CDR3 sequence is 19 residues long. V lost 5 bases, J lost 4 bases, and 17 bases stayed unmatched. DNA of the CDR3: TGTGCCATCAGTAAAAATTACCCGGGACAGGGGGCGCCCGGCTATGGCTACACCTTC. Translation: CAISKNYPGQGAPGYGYTF.

This clonotype has a count of ten or more. The chain carries TRBV20-1 and TRBJ2-5, with 8 nucleotides matching TRBD2. Germline loops: CDR1 DFQATT, CDR2 SNEGSKA (reference sequence). Trimming cost V 3 bases and J 6 bases; bases outside gene matches: 27. The CDR3 loop spans 20 amino acids. CDR3 protein: CSARISKPGGGGTSVKTQYF. The DNA of the CDR3 is TGCAGTGCTAGGATAAGTAAGCCTGGGGGCGGGGGGACCTCCGTGAAGACCCAGTACTTC.

This clonotype was seen many times. J is TRBJ2-7 and V is TRBV19; D is perhaps TRBD1 (5 bases). This CDR3 comprises 14 residues. Germline V CDR1 and CDR2: LNHDA, SQIVND (reference sequence). Trimming removed 3 bases at V and 0 bases at J, with 9 bases between. CDR3 sequence: CASSMGQNSYEQYF. CDR3 bases: TGTGCCAGTAGTATGGGGCAAAACTCCTACGAGCAGTACTTC.

This clonotype showed up many times. CDR3: CASSIEETQYF. The CDR3 DNA reads as TGTGCCAGTAGTATCGAAGAGACCCAGTACTTC. J is TRBJ2-5 and V is TRBV19; D is uncertain. The CDR3 has 11 amino acids. The V and J ends lost 3 bases and 3 bases respectively, with 2 bases between them. CDR1 and CDR2 (germline): LNHDA, SQIVND (reference sequence).

A word on this clonotype: This may stem from a read error, because a much larger clone lies one nucleotide away. V and J are TRBV5-6 and TRBJ1-5; 10 bases line up with TRBD1. CDR1 is SGHDT, CDR2 YYEEEE, per germline. Trimming removed 4 bases from V and 7 bases from J; junction bases left unmatched: 14. The CDR3 extends over 17 amino acids. The DNA of the CDR3 is TGTGCCAGCAGCGCGATGGCCGGGACAGGGGTAGGGCAGCCCCAGCATTTT. Translation gives CASSAMAGTGVGQPQHF.

This clonotype has at least ten counts. This chain connects TRBV12-3 or TRBV12-4 to TRBJ1-5; D is unresolved. V was cut by 2 bases and J by 2 bases, with 7 bases left in between. This CDR3 has 14 residues. As DNA, the CDR3 is TGTGCCAGCAGTTTATTAGATGGCAATCAGCCCCAGCATTTT. It yields the protein CASSLLDGNQPQHF.

This clonotype was recorded at least ten times. The V call is TRBV19, the J call TRBJ1-4; no clear D. Germline CDR1 and CDR2: LNHDA and SQIVND (reference sequence). The CDR3 covers 16 residues. Trimming took 3 bases from V and 5 from J, leaving 16 bases between them. The CDR3 sequence: CASSMRTPGSNEKLFF. CDR3 nucleotide sequence: TGTGCCAGTAGTATGAGGACTCCGGGCTCAAATGAAAAACTGTTTTTT.

This clonotype was observed at least ten times. The gene calls are TRBV14 and TRBJ2-1; 8 bases are shared with TRBD1. Germline V CDR1 and CDR2: SGHDN, FVKESK. V dropped 5 bases and J dropped 8; count of bases not matched to a gene: 11. The CDR3 sequence is 15 residues long. CDR3 nucleotide sequence: TGTGCCAGCAGCAATCGCGACAGGGGATATGATGAGCAGTTCTTC. This translates into CASSNRDRGYDEQFF.

This clonotype was seen ten or more times. The rearrangement joins TRBV5-1 to TRBJ2-1; D remains ambiguous. V dropped 1 base and J dropped 8 bases, with 10 bases sitting between them. Germline V gene sequence: CDR1 SGHRS, CDR2 YFSETQ. The CDR3 spans 13 residues. This chain's CDR3 is CASSLSGEYEQFF. The CDR3 coding sequence is TGCGCCAGCAGCTTGTCAGGCGAATATGAGCAGTTCTTC.

The rearrangement uses TRBV5-1 and TRBJ2-3; 7 nucleotides match TRBD2. The length of the CDR3 is 15 residues. With 4 bases clipped from V and 1 base from J, the junction kept 6 bases outside the gene matches. The germline CDR1 and CDR2 sequences are SGHRS and YFSETQ. CDR3 sequence reads: CASSRNSGGTDTQYF. DNA of the CDR3: TGCGCCAGCAGCCGGAACAGCGGGGGCACAGATACGCAGTATTTT.

Of note for this clonotype: A much larger clone is a single base away; this may be a read error. J is TRBJ1-3 and V is TRBV30; weak D call: TRBD1 (6 bases). The CDR3 consists of 13 residues. Germline V gives CDR1 GTSNPN, CDR2 SVGIG (reference sequence). The V gene lost 8 bases and the J gene lost 0 bases, with 11 bases spanning the gap. CDR3 in amino acids: CARGHHSGNTIYF. The DNA for the CDR3 is TGTGCCAGGGGACATCACTCTGGAAACACCATATATTTT.

This clonotype was detected once. One base away lies a much larger clone, so this may be a sequencing read error. The rearrangement joins TRBV27 to TRBJ2-7, with TRBD2 matching 7 bases. The J segment lost 2 bases and the V segment lost 5 bases, leaving 9 bases of the junction unmatched. CDR1 and CDR2 (germline): MNHEY, SMNVEV (reference sequence). The CDR3 extends over 15 amino acids. CDR3 bases: TGTGCCAGCAGTCTTGGCTTTGGGGGGGCCTACGAGCAGTACTTC. It encodes CASSLGFGGAYEQYF.

This clonotype was counted ten times or more. The CDR3 spells CASSSTGIQPQHF. The CDR3 DNA reads TGTGCCAGCAGTTCAACAGGGATTCAGCCCCAGCATTTT. This chain joins TRBV12-3 or TRBV12-4 and TRBJ1-5; possible D gene TRBD1, 6 bases. Trimming cost V 4 bases and J 6 bases, with 10 bases left between them. The CDR3 is made up of 13 amino acids.

This clonotype was recorded at least ten times. The chain couples TRBV29-1 to TRBJ1-2; D possibly corresponds to TRBD1 (6 bases). V was cut by 8 bases and J by 7 bases, with 20 bases left in between. The CDR3 loop spans 13 amino acids. Germline values: CDR1 SQVTM, CDR2 ANQGSEA. This CDR3 reads CSFVIDRTGGYTF. The DNA for the CDR3 is TGCAGCTTTGTAATTGACAGGACGGGTGGCTACACCTTC.

This clonotype was seen at least ten times. The chain employs TRBV6-6 and TRBJ1-3, with D perhaps TRBD1 (5 bases). The V and J ends lost 1 base and 0 bases respectively, with 13 bases between them. CDR1 and CDR2 (germline): MNHNY, SVGAGI (reference sequence). There are 17 residues in the CDR3. The CDR3 reads CASSYLGPSSSGNTIYF. CDR3 DNA: TGTGCCAGCAGTTACTTGGGACCGAGCAGCTCTGGAAACACCATATATTTT.

The rearrangement links TRBV20-1 to TRBJ2-1; 10 bases fit TRBD2. The J segment lost 9 bases and the V segment lost 6 bases, leaving 11 bases of the junction unmatched. The CDR3 sequence is 14 residues long. Germline-derived CDR1 and CDR2 are DFQATT and SNEGSKA (reference sequence). CDR3 coding DNA: TGCAGTGCGAAGACCGGGACTAGCGACGGTGAGCAGTTCTTC. As protein: CSAKTGTSDGEQFF.

Note on this clonotype: A much larger clone lies one base from this, so it may be a read error. This sequence joins TRBV4-2 and TRBJ2-1; D could derive from TRBD1 or TRBD2 (5 bases each). Germline CDR1 LGHNA, CDR2 YNFKEQ. CDR3 length: 15 residues. For the CDR3, the DNA is TGTGCCAGCAGCCCCCGGGGCCACTCCTACAGTGAGCAGTTCTTC. It encodes CASSPRGHSYSEQFF.

The rearrangement links TRBV5-8 to TRBJ2-5; the D gene is possibly TRBD1 (5 bases). Germline V gene lookup returns CDR1 SGHTS and CDR2 YDEGEE. The V gene lost 4 bases and the J gene lost 5 bases, with 18 bases spanning the gap. This CDR3 is built from 15 residues. CDR3 sequence (DNA): TGTGCCAGCAGCCCACCTTGGGGCGGCAAGGAGACCCAGTACTTC. It is translated as CASSPPWGGKETQYF.